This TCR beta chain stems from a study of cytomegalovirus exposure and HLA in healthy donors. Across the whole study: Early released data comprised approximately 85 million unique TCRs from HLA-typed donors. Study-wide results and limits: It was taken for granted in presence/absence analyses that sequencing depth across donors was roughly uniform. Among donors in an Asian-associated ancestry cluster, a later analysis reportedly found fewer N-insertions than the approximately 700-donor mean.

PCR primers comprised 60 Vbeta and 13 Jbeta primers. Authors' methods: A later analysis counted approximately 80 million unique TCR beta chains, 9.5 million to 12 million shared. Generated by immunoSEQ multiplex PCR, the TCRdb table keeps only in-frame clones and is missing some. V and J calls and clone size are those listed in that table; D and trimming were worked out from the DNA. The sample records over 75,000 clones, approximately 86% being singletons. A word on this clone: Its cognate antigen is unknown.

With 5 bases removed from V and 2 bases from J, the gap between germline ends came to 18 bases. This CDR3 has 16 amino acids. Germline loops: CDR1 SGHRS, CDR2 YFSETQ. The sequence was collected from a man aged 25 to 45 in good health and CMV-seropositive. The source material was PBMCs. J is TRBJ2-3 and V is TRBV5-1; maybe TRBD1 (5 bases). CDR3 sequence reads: CASRGWGGLYTDTQYF. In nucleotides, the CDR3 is TGCGCCAGCAGGGGGTGGGGCGGCCTATACACAGATACGCAGTATTTT.